The T cell receptor (beta chain) under discussion was sequenced for a study of T cells in Graves' hyperthyroidism and ophthalmopathy. This CDR3 is built from 13 residues. V gave up 3 bases and J gave up 3 bases, with 6 bases separating them. Looked up from germline, CDR1 is SGDLS and CDR2 is YYNGEE. Subjects aged 18 to 65 presented with newly diagnosed hyperthyroidism of less than 2 months' duration. Clinicians diagnosed patients from clinical symptoms, serum thyroxine and TRAb, thyroid ultrasound and orbital computed tomography. Sample collection date corresponds to first hyperthyroidism diagnosis, prior to any ophthalmopathy symptoms. Amplification of TCR beta CDR3 regions was performed using RNA transcripts as template. During a first-round RT-PCR of the TCR CDR3, the HTBI primer set was used. TCRdb processed the multiplex PCR reads anew with MiXCR; each CDR3 protein has one entry. The sample has a few hundred thousand distinct CDR3 sequences, 11% to 15% seen once; the top ten hold 5.8%.

Points from the study as a whole: Ophthalmopathy cases were set apart from stable hyperthyroidism by a 13 V-J model.

This clonotype was observed a few times. What it binds is not known. The sample comprised blood. This chain connects TRBV9 to TRBJ1-4; unclear D gene. The TCR comes from a woman aged 30 to 39 with Graves' hyperthyroidism that later progressed to Graves' ophthalmopathy. The chain's CDR3 is CASSEHPNEKLFF. The CDR3 region has the DNA TGTGCCAGCAGCGAGCACCCTAATGAAAAACTGTTTTTT.